This T cell receptor (beta chain) was found in a study of blood T cell repertoires in COVID-19. Study overall: Samples of COVID-19 (acute and convalescent) were obtained from the United States, Italy and Spain. Nucleic acid was either cDNA or gDNA, and it came from T cells, B-cell-depleted T cells, or PBMCs.

Per the original methods: The authors estimated nucleated cell counts from reference gene primer amplification. The assay was immunoSEQ multiplex PCR, and TCRdb's table has in-frame clones only and misses some. V, J and clone size derive from that table, while D and trimming were established from the DNA sequence. Among some 300,000 clones, around 89% were seen once, and the ten largest hold 5.5% to 7%. Per the germline V gene, CDR1 is SGHRS and CDR2 is YFSETQ. CDR3 size: 14 residues. V was cut by 4 bases and J by 1 base, with 12 bases left in between. This sequence was found in a woman aged 30 to 39 who had recovered from COVID-19. The chain joins TRBV5-1 to TRBJ2-7; tentative D call: TRBD2 (5 bases). Sample: peripheral blood. CDR3 sequence reads: CASSPDGLSYEQYF. CDR3 nucleotide sequence: TGCGCCAGCAGCCCCGACGGACTTTCCTACGAGCAGTACTTC.